Shown below are 30 T cell receptor beta chains from a single sample sequenced in a study of cytomegalovirus exposure and HLA in healthy donors. The PCR employed 60 Vbeta primers together with 13 Jbeta primers. Profiled with immunoSEQ multiplex PCR; TCRdb holds only in-frame clones, not every one. This table holds approximately 150,000 clones, around nine tenths found once. Specimen: PBMCs. These receptors came from a woman aged 30 to 39 in good health and CMV-seronegative.

The chain recombines TRBV5-6 with TRBJ1-4; tentatively, D is TRBD1 (5 bases). The germline V gene encodes CDR1 SGHDT and CDR2 YYEEEE. Trimming pared 4 bases from V and 8 bases from J, leaving 15 bases between. This CDR3 contains 14 residues. In nucleotides, the CDR3 is TGTGCCAGCAGCCTTGCAGGGCCCCCCGAAAAACTGTTTTTT. Translated: CASSLAGPPEKLFF.

The chain couples TRBV28 to TRBJ2-7; 7 bases line up with TRBD1. With 5 bases clipped from V and 0 bases from J, the junction kept 7 bases outside the gene matches. The CDR3 consists of 15 residues. From germline, CDR1 is MDHEN and CDR2 SYDVKM. CDR3: CASSPGQLSSYEQYF. CDR3 nucleotides: TGTGCCAGCAGTCCGGGACAGCTTAGCTCCTACGAGCAGTACTTC.

This chain connects TRBV15 to TRBJ1-6, with a tentative D call TRBD1 (6 bases). CDR3 length: 14 residues. CDR1 and CDR2 (germline): LNHNV, YYDKDF (reference sequence). V was clipped by 2 bases and J by 10 bases, with 12 bases between them. The CDR3 bases are TGTGCCACCAGCAGACAGGGGAACGAGTCACCCCTCCACTTT. It is translated as CATSRQGNESPLHF. The whole variable domain, remainder taken from reference TRBV15 and TRBJ1-6, is DAMVIQNPRYQVTQFGKPVTLSCSQTLNHNVMYWYQQKSSQAPKLLFHYYDKDFNNEADTPDNFQSRRPNTSFCFLDIRSPGLGDTAMYLCATSRQGNESPLHFGNGTRLTVT.

The chain carries TRBV11-3 and TRBJ2-7, with 7 bases matching TRBD2. This CDR3 has 13 residues. Per the germline V gene, CDR1 is SGHNT and CDR2 is YENEEA. The V gene end was trimmed by 0 bases and the J gene end by 6 bases; junction bases not matched to a gene: 2. DNA of the CDR3: TGTGCCAGCAGCTTAGATCCGGGGGGCGAGCAGTACTTC. The encoded protein is CASSLDPGGEQYF.

This chain links TRBV7-2 with TRBJ2-7, with TRBD2 matching 9 bases. Losses at the gene ends were 5 bases for V and 3 bases for J; bases not matched to a gene: 8. CDR3 length: 15 amino acids. CDR1 and CDR2 from the germline V gene are SGHTA and FQGNSA. The CDR3 region is CASSPQRGDFYEQYF. CDR3 sequence (DNA): TGTGCCAGCAGCCCCCAGCGGGGGGACTTCTACGAGCAGTACTTC.

The rearrangement links TRBV30 to TRBJ2-6; D call uncertain. Germline loops: CDR1 GTSNPN, CDR2 SVGIG (reference sequence). Trimming removed 2 bases at V and 0 bases at J, with 11 bases between. This CDR3 spans 16 amino acids. The DNA for the CDR3 is TGTGCCTGGAGTAACTTTCAGCGCTCTGGGGCCAACGTCCTGACTTTC. This codes for CAWSNFQRSGANVLTF.

The rearrangement links TRBV18 to TRBJ1-2; the match to TRBD1 covers 9 bases. The CDR3 is made up of 15 amino acids. CDR1 and CDR2 from the germline V gene are KGHSH and LQKENI. Trimming removed 3 bases from V and 4 bases from J; junction bases left unmatched: 6. The CDR3 loop is CASSPDRGIRYGYTF. The CDR3 DNA reads TGTGCCAGCTCACCCGACAGGGGGATTCGCTATGGCTACACCTTC. Supplemented by reference TRBV18 and TRBJ1-2, the full variable domain reads NAGVMQNPRHLVRRRGQEARLRCSPMKGHSHVYWYRQLPEEGLKFMVYLQKENIIDESGMPKERFSAEFPKEGPSILRIQQVVRGDSAAYFCASSPDRGIRYGYTFGSGTRLTVV.

This chain uses TRBV5-5 with TRBJ1-5, with D unclear. V gave up 4 bases and J gave up 1 base, with 9 bases separating them. The length of the CDR3 is 14 residues. Germline lookup yields CDR1 SGHKS and CDR2 YYEKEE (reference sequence). The CDR3, as DNA: TGTGCCAGCAGCGGTGTGGGCAGCAATCAGCCCCAGCATTTT. Amino acids: CASSGVGSNQPQHF.

This sequence joins TRBV29-1 and TRBJ2-5; 8 positions match TRBD1. The CDR3 is made up of 12 amino acids. The junction had 0 bases not matched to a gene; V was cut back by 2 bases and J by 4 bases. The germline V gene encodes CDR1 SQVTM and CDR2 ANQGSEA. The CDR3 spells CSVETGGETQYF. CDR3 nucleotide sequence: TGCAGCGTTGAAACAGGGGGAGAGACCCAGTACTTC.

The V call is TRBV5-6, the J call TRBJ1-4; D call uncertain. V was pared by 4 bases and J by 0 bases, with 10 bases between. The CDR3 runs 15 residues. Germline CDR1 is SGHDT and CDR2 is YYEEEE. Written as DNA, the CDR3 is TGTGCCAGCAGCCCGTCACCAGCAACTAATGAAAAACTGTTTTTT. Its translation is CASSPSPATNEKLFF.

V is TRBV28 and J is TRBJ2-3; 8 nucleotides align to TRBD2. Germline V lookup: CDR1 MDHEN, CDR2 SYDVKM. CDR3 length: 18 amino acids. Trimming at V came to 2 bases and at J to 0 bases, leaving 10 bases not matched to a gene. The CDR3 DNA reads as TGTGCCAGCAGTTTACCCGGGATAACTAGCGGTAGCACAGATACGCAGTATTTT. It codes for CASSLPGITSGSTDTQYF.

This chain connects TRBV5-8 to TRBJ2-3; maybe TRBD2 (6 bases). The V end was cut by 1 base, the J end by 4 bases, with 16 bases between. CDR3 size: 16 residues. Looked up from germline, CDR1 is SGHTS and CDR2 is YDEGEE. The CDR3 loop reads CASSLSWGDHPDTQYF. The CDR3, as DNA: TGTGCCAGCAGCTTGAGTTGGGGGGACCACCCAGATACGCAGTATTTT. Full variable domain (remainder filled in from reference TRBV5-8 and TRBJ2-3): EAGVTQSPTHLIKTRGQQATLRCSPISGHTSVYWYQQALGLGLQFLLWYDEGEERNRGNFPPRFSGRQFPNYSSELNVNALELEDSALYLCASSLSWGDHPDTQYFGPGTRLTVL.

The gene calls are TRBV30 and TRBJ1-3; D is possibly TRBD1 (6 bases). This CDR3 is 13 amino acids long. Per the germline V gene, CDR1 is GTSNPN and CDR2 is SVGIG (reference sequence). Here the CDR3 reads CAWDTSSGNTIYF. CDR3 nucleotides: TGTGCGTGGGACACGAGCTCTGGAAACACCATATATTTT.

The chain employs TRBV6-5 and TRBJ1-2; D unclear. V dropped 0 bases and J dropped 2 bases, with 7 bases sitting between them. The CDR3 spans 14 residues. Germline lookup yields CDR1 MNHEY and CDR2 SVGAGI. CDR3 nucleotide sequence: TGTGCCAGCAGTTACTCTAACAACAACTATGGCTACACCTTC. As protein: CASSYSNNNYGYTF.

The chain couples TRBV19 to TRBJ2-3, with 12 positions matching TRBD2. Looked up from germline, CDR1 is LNHDA and CDR2 is SQIVND (reference sequence). Germline trimming cut 6 bases from V and 0 bases from J; bases unmatched to any gene: 7. The length of the CDR3 is 17 residues. The DNA for the CDR3 is TGTGCCAGTAGCAGCCGGACTAGCGGGGCTAGCACAGATACGCAGTATTTT. Encoded protein: CASSSRTSGASTDTQYF.

This sequence joins TRBV27 and TRBJ2-2; D may be TRBD1 or TRBD2 (7 bases each). CDR3 length equals 13 residues. Trimming cost V 10 bases and J 1 base, with 10 bases left between them. Germline V gives CDR1 MNHEY, CDR2 SMNVEV (reference sequence). CDR3 coding DNA: TGTGCCATCAGGGGGGGGAACACCGGGGAGCTGTTTTTT. It codes for CAIRGGNTGELFF.

The chain recombines TRBV10-2 with TRBJ2-2, with 7 positions matching TRBD1. J was trimmed by 4 bases and V by 5 bases; bases with no gene match: 7. The germline CDR1 and CDR2 sequences are WSHSY and SAAADI. The CDR3 length is 15 residues. The CDR3 sequence: CASSPTGTGTGELFF. The CDR3, as DNA: TGCGCCAGCAGTCCGACAGGGACGGGCACCGGGGAGCTGTTTTTT.

The chain couples TRBV4-1 to TRBJ1-4; D is possibly TRBD1 (5 bases). The CDR3 has 17 amino acids. Per the germline V gene, CDR1 is MGHRA and CDR2 is YSYEKL. V lost 2 bases, J lost 3 bases, and 16 bases lay in between. The CDR3 is CASSQKRGGIANEKLFF. In DNA form, the CDR3 reads TGCGCCAGCAGCCAAAAAAGGGGAGGGATAGCTAATGAAAAACTGTTTTTT.

The gene calls are TRBV7-7 and TRBJ2-1, with 10 positions matching TRBD2. Germline CDR1 and CDR2: SSHAT and FNYEAQ (reference sequence). J was trimmed by 4 bases and V by 4 bases; bases with no gene match: 4. This CDR3 region has 15 residues. DNA for the CDR3: TGTGCCAGCAGCTCCCGACTAGCGGGTTACAATGAGCAGTTCTTC. It translates to CASSSRLAGYNEQFF.

This clone has only a few counts. The chain couples TRBV2 to TRBJ2-7; D possibly corresponds to TRBD1 (6 bases). Trimming cost V 6 bases and J 2 bases, with 8 bases left between them. Germline V gene data show CDR1 as SNHLY and CDR2 as FYNNEI. There are 12 residues in the CDR3. This CDR3 reads CASRQGTYEQYF. CDR3 coding DNA: TGTGCCAGCAGACAGGGAACCTACGAGCAGTACTTC.

The chain has TRBV7-9 and TRBJ1-1, with D unclear. Germline CDR1 and CDR2: SEHNR and FQNEAQ (reference sequence). The CDR3 is made up of 12 amino acids. The germline V and J ends were trimmed by 5 bases and 6 bases, with 10 bases remaining between them. DNA for the CDR3: TGTGCCAGCAGCCCCCGGGGTCCTGAAGCTTTCTTT. It translates to CASSPRGPEAFF.

The rearrangement links TRBV28 to TRBJ2-7, with D uncertain. This CDR3 has 17 amino acids. The V and J ends lost 3 bases and 7 bases respectively, with 25 bases between them. CDR1 and CDR2 (germline): MDHEN, SYDVKM. The DNA of the CDR3 is TGTGCCAGCAGTTTCCCCGGTAGACGCGACATTCTTCGGGAGCAGTACTTC. It translates to CASSFPGRRDILREQYF.

The chain links TRBV27 to TRBJ1-6; D unresolved. Trimming stripped 2 bases from V and 12 bases from J, with 8 bases between. Germline-derived CDR1 and CDR2 are MNHEY and SMNVEV (reference sequence). The CDR3 loop spans 12 amino acids. The CDR3 region is CASSLNAGPLHF. DNA for the CDR3: TGTGCCAGCAGTTTAAATGCAGGACCCCTCCACTTT.

This chain uses TRBV19 with TRBJ2-2; 12 nucleotides line up with TRBD2. The germline gives CDR1 LNHDA, CDR2 SQIVND (reference sequence). The V and J ends lost 6 bases and 3 bases, in that order; junction bases with no gene match: 5. The CDR3 sequence is 16 residues long. The CDR3 region has the DNA TGTGCCAGTAGGCAGACTAGCGGGAGAGACACCGGGGAGCTGTTTTTT. Its protein is CASRQTSGRDTGELFF.

V is TRBV27 and J is TRBJ1-3, with 10 bases aligning to TRBD1. Trimming cost V 3 bases and J 1 base; bases outside gene matches: 12. The CDR3 is 19 amino acids. CDR1 and CDR2 from the germline V gene are MNHEY and SMNVEV (reference sequence). The CDR3 reads CASSLAPGQGNPSGNTIYF. CDR3 DNA: TGTGCCAGCAGTTTGGCTCCGGGACAGGGGAACCCGTCTGGAAACACCATATATTTT.

This chain uses TRBV27 with TRBJ1-2, with D perhaps TRBD1 (5 bases). The CDR3 runs 13 residues. Germline V gives CDR1 MNHEY, CDR2 SMNVEV (reference sequence). V lost 0 bases and J 7 bases, leaving 9 bases between the germline ends. The CDR3 coding sequence is TGTGCCAGCAGTTTATCGGGGCAGGGTGGCTACACCTTC. This codes for CASSLSGQGGYTF.

As DNA, the CDR3 is TGTGCCAGCAGCTTGATTGCAGGGGTCTACAATGAGCAGTTCTTC. Its translation is CASSLIAGVYNEQFF. The chain combines TRBV11-2 with TRBJ2-1; D possibly corresponds to TRBD1 (6 bases). This CDR3 is 15 amino acids long. Trimming pared 3 bases from V and 3 bases from J, leaving 12 bases between. Germline values: CDR1 SGHAT, CDR2 FQNNGV. The entire variable domain, with the rest obtained from reference TRBV11-2 and TRBJ2-1, is as follows: EAGVAQSPRYKIIEKRQSVAFWCNPISGHATLYWYQQILGQGPKLLIQFQNNGVVDDSQLPKDRFSAERLKGVDSTLKIQPAKLEDSAVYLCASSLIAGVYNEQFFGPGTRLTVL.

The chain employs TRBV28 and TRBJ2-7, with D possibly matching TRBD2 (7 bases). Germline V gene lookup returns CDR1 MDHEN and CDR2 SYDVKM. This CDR3 has 14 amino acids. With 3 bases removed from V and 7 bases from J, the gap between germline ends came to 16 bases. In DNA form, the CDR3 reads TGTGCCAGCAGTTTGGGGGCGGGGGTGAGGGAGCAGTACTTC. Its protein product is CASSLGAGVREQYF.

The chain joins TRBV21-1 to TRBJ2-5; TRBD2, the D gene given by the table, was not confirmed from the DNA. TRBV21-1 is reported as a pseudogene. This CDR3 contains 14 residues. CDR3 residues: CASSRTAGEETQYF. The DNA for the CDR3 is TGTGCCAGCAGCCGAACGGCGGGGGAAGAGACCCAGTACTTC.

This chain links TRBV4-3 with TRBJ1-6; 7 bases agree with TRBD1. J gave up 7 bases and V 9 bases, and 9 bases lay outside the gene matches. The CDR3 runs 14 residues. CDR1 LGHNA and CDR2 YSLEER come from the germline V gene. The CDR3: CASSYRGSNSPLHF. Here the CDR3 DNA reads TGCGCCAGTTCTTACAGGGGAAGCAATTCACCCCTCCACTTT.